This TCR beta chain came from a study of cytomegalovirus exposure and HLA in healthy donors. Overall study context: Caucasian-associated ancestry cluster membership applied to approximately 80% of several hundred genotyped donors.

Amplification used 60 Vbeta primers and 13 Jbeta primers. The table came from immunoSEQ multiplex PCR; TCRdb's copy has only in-frame clones and leaves some out. Here the sample spans 150,000 to 200,000 clones, around 84% being singletons. The CDR3 length is 15 residues. With 5 bases clipped from V and 6 bases from J, the junction kept 8 bases outside the gene matches. Per the germline V gene, CDR1 is SEHNR and CDR2 is FQNEAQ (reference sequence). The specimen sequenced was PBMCs. The V gene is TRBV7-9, the J gene TRBJ1-5; the match to TRBD1 covers 9 bases. This clonotype was sampled from a boy aged 2 to 10 in good health and CMV-seronegative. For the CDR3, the DNA is TGTGCCAGCAGCCCCGGACAGGGGTATGGTCAGCCCCAGCATTTT. Amino acids: CASSPGQGYGQPQHF.